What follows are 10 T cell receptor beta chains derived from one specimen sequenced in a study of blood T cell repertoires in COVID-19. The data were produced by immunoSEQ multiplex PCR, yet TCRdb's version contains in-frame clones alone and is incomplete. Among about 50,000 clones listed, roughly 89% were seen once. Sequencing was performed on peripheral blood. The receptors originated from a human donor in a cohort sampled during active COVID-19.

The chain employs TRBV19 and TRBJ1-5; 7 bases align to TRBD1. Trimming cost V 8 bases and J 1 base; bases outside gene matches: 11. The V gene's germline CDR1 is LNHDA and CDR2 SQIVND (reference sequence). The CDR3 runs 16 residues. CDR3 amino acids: CASAAAQGQSNQPQHF. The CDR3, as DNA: TGTGCCAGTGCCGCTGCCCAGGGACAGAGCAATCAGCCCCAGCATTTT. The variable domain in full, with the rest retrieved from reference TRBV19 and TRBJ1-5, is DGGITQSPKYLFRKEGQNVTLSCEQNLNHDAMYWYRQDPGQGLRLIYYSQIVNDFQKGDIAEGYSVSREKKESFPLTVTSAQKNPTAFYLCASAAAQGQSNQPQHFGDGTRLSIL.

This chain's CDR3 is CASRGALTMAFF. CDR3 DNA sequence: TGTGCCAGCAGGGGGGCCTTAACTATGGCTTTCTTT. J is TRBJ1-1 and V is TRBV28, with D possibly TRBD1 on 6 matching bases. CDR3 length: 12 residues. CDR1 MDHEN and CDR2 SYDVKM come from the germline V gene. Trimming pared 6 bases from V and 11 bases from J, leaving 16 bases between. Full variable domain (missing parts from reference TRBV28 and TRBJ1-1): DVKVTQSSRYLVKRTGEKVFLECVQDMDHENMFWYRQDPGLGLRLIYFSYDVKMKEKGDIPEGYSVSREKKERFSLILESASTNQTSMYLCASRGALTMAFFGQGTRLTVV.

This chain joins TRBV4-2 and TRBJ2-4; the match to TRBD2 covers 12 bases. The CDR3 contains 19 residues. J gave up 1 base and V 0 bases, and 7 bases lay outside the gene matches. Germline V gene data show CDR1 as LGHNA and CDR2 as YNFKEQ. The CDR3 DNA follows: TGTGCCAGCAGCCAAGATGGGCTAGCGGGGGGGTCGGCCAAAAACATTCAGTACTTC. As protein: CASSQDGLAGGSAKNIQYF.

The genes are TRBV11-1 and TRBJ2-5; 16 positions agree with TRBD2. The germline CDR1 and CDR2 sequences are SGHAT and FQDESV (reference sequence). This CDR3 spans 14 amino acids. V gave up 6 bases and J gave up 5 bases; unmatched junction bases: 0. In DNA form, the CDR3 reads TGTGCCAGCAGGGGACTAGCGGGAGGGGAGACCCAGTACTTC. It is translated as CASRGLAGGETQYF.

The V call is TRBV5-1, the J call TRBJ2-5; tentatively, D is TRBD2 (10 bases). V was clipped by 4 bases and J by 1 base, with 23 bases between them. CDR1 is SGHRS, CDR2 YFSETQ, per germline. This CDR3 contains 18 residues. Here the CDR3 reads CASSLDRGVAGGQETQYF. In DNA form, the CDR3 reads TGCGCCAGCAGCCTGGACAGGGGAGTAGCGGGGGGCCAAGAGACCCAGTACTTC.

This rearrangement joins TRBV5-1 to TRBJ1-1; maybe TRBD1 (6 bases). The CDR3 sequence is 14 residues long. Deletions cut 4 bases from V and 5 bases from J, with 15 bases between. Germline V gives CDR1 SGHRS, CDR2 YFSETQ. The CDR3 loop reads CASSLQGRETEAFF. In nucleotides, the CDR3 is TGCGCCAGCAGCCTACAGGGAAGAGAGACTGAAGCTTTCTTT.

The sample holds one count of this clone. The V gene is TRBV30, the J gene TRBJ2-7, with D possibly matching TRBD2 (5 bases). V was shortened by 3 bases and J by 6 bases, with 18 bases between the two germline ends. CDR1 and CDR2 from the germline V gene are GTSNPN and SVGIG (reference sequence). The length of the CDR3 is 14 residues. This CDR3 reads CAWRSLGMGGEQYF. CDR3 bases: TGTGCCTGGAGGTCTCTCGGGATGGGCGGCGAGCAGTACTTC.

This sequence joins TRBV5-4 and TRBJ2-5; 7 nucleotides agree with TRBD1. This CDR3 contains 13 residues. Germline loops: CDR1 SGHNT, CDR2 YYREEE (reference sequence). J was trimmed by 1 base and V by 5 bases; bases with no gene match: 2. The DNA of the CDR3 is TGTGCCAGCAGGACAGGGTCCCAAGAGACCCAGTACTTC. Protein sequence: CASRTGSQETQYF.

CDR3 nucleotides: TGTGCCAGCAGTGAAGGGTACAGGGGGGGGGAGACCCAGTACTTC. Translation: CASSEGYRGGETQYF. The chain recombines TRBV6-1 with TRBJ2-5; weak D call: TRBD1 (8 bases). This CDR3 has 15 amino acids. From germline, CDR1 is MNHNS and CDR2 SASEGT. V was cut by 1 base and J by 5 bases, with 14 bases left in between.

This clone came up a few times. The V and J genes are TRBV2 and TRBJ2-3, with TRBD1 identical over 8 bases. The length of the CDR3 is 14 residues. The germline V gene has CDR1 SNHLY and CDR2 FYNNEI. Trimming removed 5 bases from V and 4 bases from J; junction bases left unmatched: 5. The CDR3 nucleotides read TGTGCCAGCAGTTTCGGACAGGGCCCAGATACGCAGTATTTT. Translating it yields CASSFGQGPDTQYF.